What follows is one T cell receptor beta chain and its context. FACS enriched CD8+ TEMRA cells, while bulk CD8+ and CD4+ were negatively isolated. The data are from a study of CD8 T cells in Susac syndrome. V lost 5 bases to trimming and J lost 4 bases, with 15 bases between them. The germline V gene has CDR1 SGHTA and CDR2 FQGNSA. CDR3 length: 15 residues. Reverse transcription used about 0.45 to 1 ug RNA and random hexamers. Amplification of TCR beta CDR3 by immunoSEQ multiplex PCR spanned 54 Vbeta and 13 Jbeta. Using its own MiXCR run on the immunoSEQ multiplex PCR reads, TCRdb lists one record per CDR3 protein. The data show about 210,000 distinct CDR3 sequences, under 95% seen once.

The sequencing input was CD4+ T cells from PBMCs. This TCR came from a human donor in good health. V is TRBV7-2 and J is TRBJ1-5; D might be TRBD1 (6 bases). The DNA for the CDR3 is TGTGCCAGCAGCGAAAGTGGGGGGCTTAATCAGCCCCAGCATTTT. Translating it yields CASSESGGLNQPQHF.